Following are 28 T cell receptor beta chains from one sample sequenced in a study of radiotherapy plus CTLA-4 blockade in lung cancer. Libraries were prepared by immunoSEQ multiplex PCR; TCRdb keeps only in-frame clonotypes and omits some of them. This sample has about 48,000 clones; roughly 90% occur once, and the top ten carry under 20%. The starting material was peripheral blood, obtained from a patient treated with radiotherapy plus ipilimumab. These receptors came from a human donor with non-small cell lung cancer that progressed on radiotherapy plus ipilimumab. Some clones in this sample may be carry-over from other donors' samples.

J is TRBJ2-5 and V is TRBV10-3, with a weak D call TRBD2 (5 bases). Trimming left V 3 bases short and J 8 bases short, with 13 bases between. This CDR3 comprises 13 residues. Germline values: CDR1 ENHRY, CDR2 SYGVKD. The CDR3 protein is CAISEKGENTQYF. Written as DNA, the CDR3 is TGTGCCATCAGTGAAAAGGGAGAGAATACCCAGTACTTC.

The chain joins TRBV5-4 to TRBJ2-7, with a possible D match to TRBD1 (6 bases). V gave up 4 bases and J gave up 2 bases, with 13 bases separating them. The CDR3 length is 14 residues. Germline CDR1 and CDR2: SGHNT and YYREEE (reference sequence). The CDR3 here is CASSLRDTTYEQYF. CDR3 nucleotides: TGTGCCAGCAGCCTCCGGGACACCACCTACGAGCAGTACTTC.

As concerns this clone: Distinct nucleotide sequences in the sample also encode this CDR3. The chain combines TRBV11-2 with TRBJ2-1; 7 nucleotides line up with TRBD1. Trimming cost V 0 bases and J 7 bases; bases outside gene matches: 9. Per the germline V gene, CDR1 is SGHAT and CDR2 is FQNNGV. The CDR3 extends over 16 amino acids. Here the CDR3 reads CASSLDRQGIGNEQFF. DNA for the CDR3: TGTGCCAGCAGCTTAGACCGACAGGGAATTGGTAATGAGCAGTTCTTC.

The chain uses TRBV5-1 and TRBJ2-3; 8 nucleotides match TRBD2. This CDR3 comprises 16 residues. The J segment lost 7 bases and the V segment lost 6 bases, leaving 16 bases of the junction unmatched. Per the germline V gene, CDR1 is SGHRS and CDR2 is YFSETQ. The CDR3 sequence is CASTPSGTRGSNTQYF. In DNA, the CDR3 is TGCGCCAGCACACCATCCGGGACTAGGGGCTCGAATACGCAGTATTTT.

V and J are TRBV19 and TRBJ2-7; D is possibly TRBD2 (6 bases). The germline V and J ends were trimmed by 5 bases and 1 base, with 9 bases remaining between them. CDR1 and CDR2 (germline): LNHDA, SQIVND (reference sequence). The CDR3 is 13 residues long. This CDR3 reads CASSPGESYEQYF. Here the CDR3 DNA reads TGTGCCAGTAGTCCGGGGGAGTCCTACGAGCAGTACTTC. Supplemented by reference TRBV19 and TRBJ2-7, the full variable domain reads DGGITQSPKYLFRKEGQNVTLSCEQNLNHDAMYWYRQDPGQGLRLIYYSQIVNDFQKGDIAEGYSVSREKKESFPLTVTSAQKNPTAFYLCASSPGESYEQYFGPGTRLTVT.

The rearrangement joins TRBV7-2 to TRBJ1-2, with 7 bases lining up with TRBD1. CDR1 is SGHTA, CDR2 FQGNSA, per germline. V lost 5 bases and J lost 4; bases outside the gene matches: 7. This CDR3 is built from 14 residues. The CDR3 reads CASSPGTETYGYTF. Written as DNA, the CDR3 is TGTGCCAGCAGCCCCGGGACAGAGACCTATGGCTACACCTTC. The full variable domain, with the rest looked up from reference TRBV7-2 and TRBJ1-2, is GAGVSQSPSNKVTEKGKDVELRCDPISGHTALYWYRQSLGQGLEFLIYFQGNSAPDKSGLPSDRFSAERTGGSVSTLTIQRTQQEDSAVYLCASSPGTETYGYTFGSGTRLTVV.

The chain employs TRBV2 and TRBJ2-3; 7 bases are shared with TRBD1. Germline loops: CDR1 SNHLY, CDR2 FYNNEI. The length of the CDR3 is 16 residues. Trimming cost V 4 bases and J 2 bases; bases outside gene matches: 9. The CDR3 DNA is TGTGCCAGCAGTGGTGGACAGGATAAATTCACAGATACGCAGTATTTT. The encoded protein is CASSGGQDKFTDTQYF.

The chain links TRBV2 to TRBJ2-2; TRBD2 matches at 9 bases. Per the germline V gene, CDR1 is SNHLY and CDR2 is FYNNEI. V shed 4 bases, J shed 3 bases, and the junction held 9 bases outside the gene matches. The CDR3 is made up of 17 amino acids. CDR3 sequence: CASSVWLAGLDTGELFF. CDR3 DNA: TGTGCCAGCAGTGTTTGGCTAGCGGGGTTGGACACCGGGGAGCTGTTTTTT.

The chain combines TRBV25-1 with TRBJ1-1, with D tentatively TRBD1 (5 bases). The CDR3 covers 14 residues. CDR1 is MGHDK and CDR2 is SYGVNS in the germline V gene. Trimming shortened V by 2 bases and J by 3 bases, and 10 bases separated the two germline ends. CDR3 region: CASSEVQGYTEAFF. The CDR3 nucleotides are TGTGCCAGCAGTGAAGTTCAGGGTTACACTGAAGCTTTCTTT. The complete variable domain, with remaining parts taken from reference TRBV25-1 and TRBJ1-1, reads EADIYQTPRYLVIGTGKKITLECSQTMGHDKMYWYQQDPGMELHLIHYSYGVNSTEKGDLSSESTVSRIRTEHFPLTLESARPSHTSQYLCASSEVQGYTEAFFGQGTRLTVV.

This clone was detected many times. The V gene is TRBV9, the J gene TRBJ2-7; D remains unclear. V shed 4 bases and J shed 3 bases, with 5 bases lying between them. The germline gives CDR1 SGDLS, CDR2 YYNGEE. The length of the CDR3 is 11 residues. CDR3 sequence reads: CASSNSYEQYF. CDR3 in DNA: TGTGCCAGCAGCAACAGCTACGAGCAGTACTTC.

The V and J genes are TRBV15 and TRBJ2-3; TRBD2 aligns across 7 bases. The V gene end was trimmed by 2 bases and the J gene end by 2 bases; junction bases not matched to a gene: 4. The CDR3 extends over 15 amino acids. Germline V CDR1 and CDR2: LNHNV, YYDKDF (reference sequence). As DNA, the CDR3 is TGTGCCACCAGCAGACGACTAGCAATCACAGATACGCAGTATTTT. This encodes CATSRRLAITDTQYF.

This clone has a handful of counts. The rearrangement links TRBV18 to TRBJ1-1; tentatively, D is TRBD1 (6 bases). The V end lost 2 bases, the J end lost 0 bases, and 7 bases lay between the germline ends. Germline loops: CDR1 KGHSH, CDR2 LQKENI. The CDR3 extends over 14 amino acids. CDR3 sequence reads: CASSPTGMNTEAFF. For the CDR3, the DNA is TGTGCCAGCTCACCAACAGGGATGAACACTGAAGCTTTCTTT.

The J gene is TRBJ1-1, the V gene TRBV25-1; TRBD1 matches at 7 bases. Losses at the gene ends were 6 bases for V and 11 bases for J; bases not matched to a gene: 6. The CDR3 totals 11 residues. Germline V gene lookup returns CDR1 MGHDK and CDR2 SYGVNS. The DNA of the CDR3 is TGTGCCAGCAGCCCGGGACAGCGGGCTTTCTTT. Translating it yields CASSPGQRAFF.

In this sample, this clone turned up once. J is TRBJ2-3 and V is TRBV29-1; D is unresolved. In germline, CDR1 is SQVTM, CDR2 ANQGSEA. The V and J ends lost 1 base and 6 bases respectively, with 11 bases between them. This CDR3 is built from 13 residues. The CDR3: CSVEAVTGDTQYF. The CDR3 region has the DNA TGCAGCGTTGAAGCGGTTACCGGGGATACGCAGTATTTT.

Details on this clone: The sample holds other DNA sequences that translate to the same CDR3. The CDR3 region is CASSQDLGPGEQYF. CDR3 coding DNA: TGCGCCAGCAGCCAAGATCTTGGCCCGGGGGAGCAGTACTTC. The chain links TRBV4-1 to TRBJ2-7, with D possibly matching TRBD2 (5 bases). Trimming stripped 0 bases from V and 7 bases from J, with 13 bases between. Per germline, CDR1 MGHRA and CDR2 YSYEKL. The CDR3 totals 14 residues.

This clone was counted once. This chain links TRBV6-1 with TRBJ1-3, with a tentative D call TRBD1 (6 bases). The germline CDR1 and CDR2 sequences are MNHNS and SASEGT. Trimming removed 2 bases from V and 2 bases from J, with 13 bases in between. This CDR3 has 16 residues. CDR3 sequence (DNA): TGTGCCAGCAGTGAACCTGGGGACAAGGCTGGAAACACCATATATTTT. This gives the protein CASSEPGDKAGNTIYF.

The chain carries TRBV7-8 and TRBJ1-4; TRBD1 agrees at 8 bases. The CDR3 is made up of 15 amino acids. Germline V gene sequence: CDR1 SGHVS, CDR2 FQNEAQ. V shed 5 bases and J 1 base; nucleotides not matched to a gene: 3. CDR3 residues: CASSGRGLTNEKLFF. CDR3 nucleotide sequence: TGTGCCAGCAGCGGCAGGGGGCTAACTAATGAAAAACTGTTTTTT.

V is TRBV4-2 and J is TRBJ2-1; TRBD2 aligns across 7 bases. The CDR3 sequence is 15 residues long. Trimming took 5 bases from V and 5 from J; bases not matched to a gene: 9. The V gene's germline CDR1 is LGHNA and CDR2 YNFKEQ. This chain's CDR3 is CASSVAGTTNNEQFF. DNA of the CDR3: TGTGCCAGCAGCGTCGCCGGGACTACGAACAATGAGCAGTTCTTC.

V and J are TRBV7-9 and TRBJ2-3, with a possible D match to TRBD2 (6 bases). V gave up 8 bases and J gave up 2 bases, with 14 bases separating them. From germline, CDR1 is SEHNR and CDR2 FQNEAQ (reference sequence). This CDR3 has 14 residues. CDR3 amino acids: CASPPPGDTDTQYF. The CDR3 DNA sequence: TGTGCCAGCCCCCCCCCGGGAGACACAGATACGCAGTATTTT.

The chain employs TRBV7-9 and TRBJ2-6; D ambiguous. The CDR3 covers 16 residues. From germline, CDR1 is SEHNR and CDR2 FQNEAQ (reference sequence). V was trimmed by 7 bases and J by 0 bases, leaving 13 bases between them. CDR3 in DNA: TGTGCCAGCATTGTACTCTATGGCTCTGGGGCCAACGTCCTGACTTTC. Protein: CASIVLYGSGANVLTF.

This clone was detected only a few times. The rearrangement links TRBV19 to TRBJ1-5; TRBD1 matches 9 bases. CDR3 size: 16 residues. Germline values: CDR1 LNHDA, CDR2 SQIVND (reference sequence). Trimming at V came to 5 bases and at J to 3 bases, leaving 8 bases not matched to a gene. CDR3 residues: CASSLEDRGPNQPQHF. In nucleotides, the CDR3 is TGTGCCAGTAGTTTGGAGGACAGGGGACCCAATCAGCCCCAGCATTTT.

The V and J genes are TRBV4-3 and TRBJ2-2; 8 bases fit TRBD2. This CDR3 has 13 amino acids. V dropped 5 bases and J dropped 6; count of bases not matched to a gene: 2. Per the germline V gene, CDR1 is LGHNA and CDR2 is YSLEER. CDR3 residues: CASSNGGAGELFF. For the CDR3, the DNA is TGCGCCAGCAGCAACGGGGGGGCCGGGGAGCTGTTTTTT.

The rearrangement joins TRBV29-1 to TRBJ2-3; D might be TRBD2 (7 bases). The CDR3 has 14 amino acids. Trimming took 8 bases from V and 2 from J, leaving 17 bases between them. The germline CDR1 and CDR2 sequences are SQVTM and ANQGSEA. The CDR3 coding sequence is TGCAGCATCAATGAGGGGGGGACCACAGATACGCAGTATTTT. Protein sequence: CSINEGGTTDTQYF.

The gene calls are TRBV6-5 and TRBJ2-5; 9 bases line up with TRBD2. The end of the DNA is better explained by TRBJ2-7, so the J call may be wrong. This CDR3 is built from 15 residues. In germline, CDR1 is MNHEY, CDR2 SVGAGI. CDR3 DNA: TGTGCCAGCAGTAGCCCCCTAGCGGGATTCTACGAGCAGTACTTC. Its translation: CASSSPLAGFYEQYF.

The genes are TRBV6-6 and TRBJ2-7, with TRBD1 matching over 7 bases. J lost 4 bases, V lost 6 bases, and 12 bases had no gene match. This CDR3 spans 15 amino acids. Per the germline V gene, CDR1 is MNHNY and CDR2 is SVGAGI (reference sequence). DNA of the CDR3: TGTGCCAGCAGCCACGGAACAAGGGGGCGGTACGAGCAGTACTTC. It codes for CASSHGTRGRYEQYF.

This chain connects TRBV7-2 to TRBJ1-2, with 9 positions matching TRBD1. This CDR3 has 15 amino acids. Germline V lookup: CDR1 SGHTA, CDR2 FQGNSA. J gave up 6 bases and V 6 bases, and 11 bases lay outside the gene matches. The chain's CDR3 is CASRTGQGSLDGYTF. Here the CDR3 DNA reads TGTGCCAGCAGGACCGGACAGGGGAGTTTGGATGGCTACACCTTC.

This clone was seen once. The V call is TRBV29-1, the J call TRBJ2-7; 7 bases match TRBD1. The trim removed 5 bases at V and 1 base at J, leaving 5 bases unmatched. The CDR3 spans 13 residues. Per germline, CDR1 SQVTM and CDR2 ANQGSEA. This CDR3 reads CSVSGGESYEQYF. The CDR3 nucleotides are TGCAGCGTTTCAGGGGGTGAATCCTACGAGCAGTACTTC.

This chain uses TRBV27 with TRBJ2-3; 8 bases agree with TRBD2. Germline V gives CDR1 MNHEY, CDR2 SMNVEV (reference sequence). V shed 6 bases, J shed 2 bases, and the junction held 7 bases outside the gene matches. The length of the CDR3 is 15 residues. The CDR3 bases are TGTGCCAGCAGAACGGATAGCGGGATCACAGATACGCAGTATTTT. It yields the protein CASRTDSGITDTQYF.